This T cell receptor (beta chain) was identified during a study of Tregs in tolerant kidney transplant recipients. Points from the study as a whole: Nucleotide sequences could not be compared across some patients' samples due to primer changes. Few patients were studied, so findings need validation in larger groups.

Here immunoSEQ multiplex PCR was the method, and the copy in TCRdb shows in-frame clones only, minus some. This table has about 50,000 clones, 89% appearing once. CDR3 length: 17 amino acids. Trimming removed 4 bases at V and 5 bases at J, with 19 bases between. Looked up from germline, CDR1 is SGDLS and CDR2 is YYNGEE. Comment on this clone: Its antigen is as yet unknown.

Related graft donors supplied nonmyeloablative bone marrow transplants, and mixed chimerism was transient. Sequenced material: CD8+ T cells from blood (PBMCs), taken 12 months after the transplant. The chain carries TRBV9 and TRBJ1-6; unclear D gene. This clonotype originated in a human patient who received a combined kidney and bone marrow transplant. Among the T cells, some may be from the graft donor. The chain's CDR3 is CASSPTPLDMDNSPLHF. CDR3 sequence (DNA): TGTGCCAGCAGCCCCACACCCCTCGACATGGATAATTCACCCCTCCACTTT. Full variable domain (outside the CDR3, taken from reference TRBV9 and TRBJ1-6): DSGVTQTPKHLITATGQRVTLRCSPRSGDLSVYWYQQSLDQGLQFLIQYYNGEERAKGNILERFSAQQFPDLHSELNLSSLELGDSALYFCASSPTPLDMDNSPLHFGNGTRLTVT.